The text below deals with one TCR beta chain. The data belong to a study of blood T cell repertoires in COVID-19. Study at large: From the United States, Italy and Spain came samples of acute and convalescent COVID-19. T cells, B-cell-depleted T cells, or PBMCs provided the cDNA or gDNA that served as material.

In the original workflow: Cell counts per sample came from amplifying reference gene primers. The method was immunoSEQ multiplex PCR; TCRdb's version includes in-frame clones alone and lacks a portion of them. Clone size and the V and J calls come from that table; the DNA yielded D and trimming. The sample holds some 320,000 clones; about 91% are singletons and the top ten take 6.9%. This CDR3 comprises 14 residues. Germline-derived CDR1 and CDR2 are MNHEY and SVGAGI. The V end was cut by 8 bases, the J end by 2 bases, with 13 bases between. The TCR was taken from a woman in her twenties or thirties who had recovered from COVID-19. The chain has TRBV6-5 and TRBJ1-3, with D perhaps matching TRBD1 (5 bases). Sequencing used peripheral blood. As DNA, the CDR3 is TGTGCCAGCGGAGCGTGGGGCACTGGAAACACCATATATTTT. As protein: CASGAWGTGNTIYF.